The 25 T cell receptor beta chains below were found in one sample sequenced in a study of blood T cell repertoires in COVID-19. Measured with immunoSEQ multiplex PCR; TCRdb has only the in-frame clones, and not every one. The table lists 45,000 to 55,000 clones, 75% to 90% of them singletons, with approximately 3.7% in the top ten. The sequencing input was peripheral blood. Every receptor here comes from a human donor in a cohort sampled during active COVID-19.

The CDR3 DNA is TGTGCCAGCAGCCAAGACAGGACTAGCGGGGGGTCCACAGATACGCAGTATTTT. It specifies CASSQDRTSGGSTDTQYF. The gene calls are TRBV4-2 and TRBJ2-3; 14 nucleotides align to TRBD2. Germline V gene data show CDR1 as LGHNA and CDR2 as YNFKEQ. The CDR3 contains 18 residues. The ends lost 0 bases at V and 2 bases at J; junction bases unmatched: 4.

This chain connects TRBV5-1 to TRBJ1-1; D gene ambiguous. Germline CDR1 and CDR2: SGHRS and YFSETQ. The CDR3 is 15 residues long. Trimming pared 4 bases from V and 7 bases from J, leaving 20 bases between. CDR3 residues: CASSPAYMGRGEAFF. Written as DNA, the CDR3 is TGCGCCAGCAGCCCCGCCTACATGGGCCGGGGTGAAGCTTTCTTT.

V gene TRBV5-6 combines with J gene TRBJ2-3; D gene unclear. Trimming shortened V by 2 bases and J by 1 base, and 11 bases separated the two germline ends. Per germline, CDR1 SGHDT and CDR2 YYEEEE. The CDR3 totals 15 residues. The CDR3 coding sequence is TGTGCCAGCAGCTTTCCAGGCTCGGGCACAGATACGCAGTATTTT. Protein sequence: CASSFPGSGTDTQYF.

J is TRBJ1-2 and V is TRBV5-6, with D perhaps TRBD1 (5 bases). Germline values: CDR1 SGHDT, CDR2 YYEEEE. The ends were cut back, 2 bases at V and 8 bases at J, with 19 bases in the middle. This CDR3 is 15 amino acids long. DNA for the CDR3: TGTGCCAGCAGCTTTTTGCCAGGCCCGGGGGAAGGCTACACCTTC. Translating gives CASSFLPGPGEGYTF.

The V call is TRBV25-1, the J call TRBJ2-1; D is possibly TRBD2 (5 bases). This CDR3 comprises 15 residues. CDR1 and CDR2 (germline): MGHDK, SYGVNS. V was clipped by 2 bases and J by 4 bases, with 12 bases between them. The CDR3 DNA is TGTGCCAGCAGTGAACCGAGGGAAGGGTACAATGAGCAGTTCTTC. This translates into CASSEPREGYNEQFF.

The rearrangement joins TRBV16 to TRBJ1-3; D is ambiguous. The germline V gene encodes CDR1 KGHSY and CDR2 FQNENV. V was shortened by 0 bases and J by 2 bases, with 8 bases between the two germline ends. CDR3 length: 15 residues. The CDR3 loop reads CASSQSRGPGNTIYF. The DNA for the CDR3 is TGTGCCAGCAGCCAATCCCGAGGGCCTGGAAACACCATATATTTT.

The J gene is TRBJ1-1, the V gene TRBV5-4; 10 nucleotides match TRBD1. Germline V lookup: CDR1 SGHNT, CDR2 YYREEE (reference sequence). This CDR3 comprises 13 residues. Trimming cost V 5 bases and J 7 bases; bases outside gene matches: 5. DNA of the CDR3: TGTGCCAGCAGTTATGACAGGGGGCGTGAAGCTTTCTTT. Its translation: CASSYDRGREAFF.

This sequence joins TRBV18 and TRBJ2-3; tentatively, D is TRBD2 (6 bases). The V end lost 2 bases, the J end lost 5 bases, and 14 bases lay between the germline ends. CDR3 length equals 15 residues. The germline V gene has CDR1 KGHSH and CDR2 LQKENI. The CDR3 DNA is TGTGCCAGCTCACCAGAGCTCGGGGGTAGAGATACGCAGTATTTT. Amino acids: CASSPELGGRDTQYF. Drawing the rest from reference TRBV18 and TRBJ2-3, the complete variable domain is NAGVMQNPRHLVRRRGQEARLRCSPMKGHSHVYWYRQLPEEGLKFMVYLQKENIIDESGMPKERFSAEFPKEGPSILRIQQVVRGDSAAYFCASSPELGGRDTQYFGPGTRLTVL.

The chain's CDR3 is CAIGGTDPNYGYTF. CDR3 sequence (DNA): TGTGCCATCGGGGGGACAGACCCTAACTATGGCTACACCTTC. The J gene is TRBJ1-2, the V gene TRBV10-3; 7 positions match TRBD1. Germline loops: CDR1 ENHRY, CDR2 SYGVKD. The CDR3 is 14 amino acids. With V trimmed by 8 bases and J by 0 bases, 6 bases remained unmatched.

This chain joins TRBV5-5 and TRBJ2-3; possibly TRBD2 for D (5 bases). Trimming removed 7 bases at V and 6 bases at J, with 12 bases between. Germline V gives CDR1 SGHKS, CDR2 YYEKEE (reference sequence). The length of the CDR3 is 12 residues. CDR3: CASDYSSDTQYF. CDR3 DNA: TGTGCCAGCGACTATTCATCTGATACGCAGTATTTT.

The gene calls are TRBV29-1 and TRBJ2-3; 7 bases fit TRBD2. With 6 bases clipped from V and 5 bases from J, the junction kept 8 bases outside the gene matches. The germline CDR1 and CDR2 sequences are SQVTM and ANQGSEA. This CDR3 comprises 13 residues. CDR3 residues: CSVTLTGGDTQYF. Here the CDR3 DNA reads TGCAGCGTCACGTTAACGGGGGGAGATACGCAGTATTTT.

The count of this clone is one. The V and J genes are TRBV11-3 and TRBJ2-2; D remains ambiguous. CDR3 size: 13 residues. Germline CDR1 reads SGHNT; CDR2 reads YENEEA. Trimming pared 8 bases from V and 1 base from J, leaving 8 bases between. The CDR3 loop reads CASQLQNTGELFF. The CDR3 DNA sequence: TGTGCCAGCCAACTACAGAACACCGGGGAGCTGTTTTTT.

This clone showed up just a few times. The chain uses TRBV6-1 and TRBJ2-2; D gene unclear. V was cut by 3 bases and J by 3 bases, with 11 bases left in between. CDR1 and CDR2 (germline): MNHNS, SASEGT. The CDR3 covers 15 residues. CDR3 nucleotide sequence: TGTGCCAGCAGTGACCAGGCGCGTCACACCGGGGAGCTGTTTTTT. It specifies CASSDQARHTGELFF.

The DNA of the CDR3 is TGTGCCAGCAGCCAAGTAGGGAGCGGGGGCTCTGGGGCCAACGTCCTGACTTTC. Its translation: CASSQVGSGGSGANVLTF. The chain couples TRBV4-2 to TRBJ2-6, with 8 bases matching TRBD2. V dropped 1 base and J dropped 0; count of bases not matched to a gene: 5. Per germline, CDR1 LGHNA and CDR2 YNFKEQ. This CDR3 is 18 amino acids long.

The chain employs TRBV10-3 and TRBJ1-1; 7 nucleotides agree with TRBD1. Germline lookup yields CDR1 ENHRY and CDR2 SYGVKD. J gave up 0 bases and V 8 bases, and 6 bases lay outside the gene matches. This CDR3 region has 14 residues. The chain's CDR3 is CAIGQGEMNTEAFF. The CDR3 nucleotides read TGTGCCATCGGGCAGGGGGAGATGAACACTGAAGCTTTCTTT.

This chain joins TRBV11-2 and TRBJ2-1, with 12 bases aligning to TRBD2. V trimming: 8 bases; J trimming: 7 bases; junction bases outside the gene matches: 9. The CDR3 spans 15 residues. Germline V gene lookup returns CDR1 SGHAT and CDR2 FQNNGV. This chain's CDR3 is CASYSSGGAINEQFF. In DNA, the CDR3 is TGTGCCAGCTATTCTAGCGGGGGGGCGATTAATGAGCAGTTCTTC.

The chain links TRBV5-1 to TRBJ2-7; D possibly corresponds to TRBD2 (5 bases). Germline CDR1 reads SGHRS; CDR2 reads YFSETQ. V was cut by 3 bases and J by 6 bases, with 13 bases left in between. The CDR3 covers 13 residues. For the CDR3, the DNA is TGCGCCAGCAGCTCGGGCTTTGAGGGCGAGCAGTACTTC. Protein sequence: CASSSGFEGEQYF.

V usage is TRBV7-2 and J usage is TRBJ1-1; D is unclear. V lost 7 bases, J lost 4 bases, and 16 bases lay in between. The CDR3 is made up of 14 amino acids. The germline gives CDR1 SGHTA, CDR2 FQGNSA. The CDR3 spells CASTPGRLGTEAFF. The CDR3 coding sequence is TGTGCCAGCACCCCGGGGAGACTCGGCACTGAAGCTTTCTTT.

CDR3 sequence: CASSEDRVPLFRITEAFF. DNA of the CDR3: TGTGCCAGCAGTGAAGACAGGGTTCCTCTGTTTCGTATCACTGAAGCTTTCTTT. The chain recombines TRBV6-1 with TRBJ1-1; tentatively, D is TRBD1 (6 bases). Looked up from germline, CDR1 is MNHNS and CDR2 is SASEGT. With 1 base removed from V and 4 bases from J, the gap between germline ends came to 22 bases. This CDR3 has 18 amino acids.

The rearrangement joins TRBV28 to TRBJ1-6, with D uncertain. This CDR3 is built from 13 residues. The V gene's germline CDR1 is MDHEN and CDR2 SYDVKM. Trimming took off 3 bases at V and 7 bases at J, with 7 bases between the two ends. The CDR3 coding sequence is TGTGCCAGCAGTTTGGGCAGCAATTCACCCCTCCACTTT. As protein: CASSLGSNSPLHF.

The rearrangement uses TRBV10-3 and TRBJ2-3; D is uncertain. The CDR3 sequence is 15 residues long. V gave up 3 bases and J gave up 1 base, with 11 bases separating them. Germline CDR1 and CDR2: ENHRY and SYGVKD. CDR3 in amino acids: CAISDGRSGTDTQYF. As DNA, the CDR3 is TGTGCCATCAGTGACGGCAGGTCTGGCACAGATACGCAGTATTTT.

The chain uses TRBV2 and TRBJ2-3, with 12 bases that match TRBD2. J gave up 6 bases and V 6 bases, and 4 bases lay outside the gene matches. The CDR3 has 14 residues. Germline V gives CDR1 SNHLY, CDR2 FYNNEI. CDR3 coding DNA: TGTGCCAGCAGCACTAGCGGGAGGAGGGATACGCAGTATTTT. This sequence encodes CASSTSGRRDTQYF.

This chain links TRBV6-5 with TRBJ2-7; possible D gene TRBD1, 5 bases. Trimming took off 0 bases at V and 2 bases at J, with 8 bases between the two ends. The germline CDR1 and CDR2 sequences are MNHEY and SVGAGI. The CDR3 sequence is 14 residues long. CDR3 nucleotides: TGTGCCAGCAGTTACTCCAGGGTTACCTACGAGCAGTACTTC. This encodes CASSYSRVTYEQYF.

The chain carries TRBV7-9 and TRBJ1-1; D is unclear. V lost 3 bases to trimming and J lost 4 bases, with 9 bases between them. The CDR3 covers 13 residues. Per the germline V gene, CDR1 is SEHNR and CDR2 is FQNEAQ (reference sequence). The CDR3 protein is CASSFLEATEAFF. The CDR3 DNA reads TGTGCCAGCAGCTTCCTTGAGGCCACTGAAGCTTTCTTT. The full variable domain, in which reference TRBV7-9 and TRBJ1-1 provide the parts outside the CDR3, is DTGVSQNPRHKITKRGQNVTFRCDPISEHNRLYWYRQTLGQGPEFLTYFQNEAQLEKSRLLSDRFSAERPKGSFSTLEIQRTEQGDSAMYLCASSFLEATEAFFGQGTRLTVV.

The gene calls are TRBV25-1 and TRBJ2-3; weak D call: TRBD2 (5 bases). With 7 bases removed from V and 4 bases from J, the gap between germline ends came to 12 bases. CDR1 is MGHDK, CDR2 SYGVNS, per germline. This CDR3 has 13 residues. The CDR3 DNA sequence: TGTGCCAGCACCCGAGGGTCGGCAGATACGCAGTATTTT. This codes for CASTRGSADTQYF.